This entry lists 5 T cell receptor beta chains sequenced from one sample in a study of cytomegalovirus exposure and HLA in healthy donors. Profiled with immunoSEQ multiplex PCR; TCRdb holds only in-frame clones, not every one. The repertoire has over 120,000 clones, more than 80% of them found once; the top ten carry roughly 6.5%. Sequencing was performed on PBMCs. These receptors originate from a woman in her twenties or thirties in good health and CMV-seropositive.

The chain carries TRBV6-1 and TRBJ2-5; 9 nucleotides agree with TRBD2. Germline V lookup: CDR1 MNHNS, CDR2 SASEGT. The CDR3 extends over 18 amino acids. Unmatched junction bases numbered 18, after V lost 1 base and J lost 9 bases. CDR3 loop: CASSEVNLAGSHLGAQYF. In nucleotides, the CDR3 is TGTGCCAGCAGTGAAGTTAACCTAGCGGGGTCCCACCTGGGCGCCCAGTACTTC.

The V and J genes are TRBV19 and TRBJ1-5; TRBD1 matches at 7 bases. The CDR3 extends over 13 amino acids. The J segment lost 7 bases and the V segment lost 6 bases, leaving 6 bases of the junction unmatched. Germline V lookup: CDR1 LNHDA, CDR2 SQIVND (reference sequence). CDR3 protein: CASRNRGSQPQHF. The DNA of the CDR3 is TGTGCCAGTAGAAACAGGGGAAGCCAGCCCCAGCATTTT. Full variable domain (rest looked up from reference TRBV19 and TRBJ1-5): DGGITQSPKYLFRKEGQNVTLSCEQNLNHDAMYWYRQDPGQGLRLIYYSQIVNDFQKGDIAEGYSVSREKKESFPLTVTSAQKNPTAFYLCASRNRGSQPQHFGDGTRLSIL.

The rearrangement links TRBV7-2 to TRBJ2-7; 12 nucleotides line up with TRBD2. With V trimmed by 1 base and J by 1 base, 11 bases remained unmatched. The CDR3 extends over 19 amino acids. CDR1 is SGHTA, CDR2 FQGNSA, per germline. The CDR3 region has the DNA TGTGCCAGCAGCTTAGTTTCTACTAGCGGGAGGTCCGGATCCTACGAGCAGTACTTC. Its protein is CASSLVSTSGRSGSYEQYF.

The chain employs TRBV19 and TRBJ2-1; D gene uncertain. Germline values: CDR1 LNHDA, CDR2 SQIVND (reference sequence). This CDR3 region has 15 residues. V gave up 8 bases and J gave up 0 bases, with 14 bases separating them. The CDR3: CASCRSLSSYNEQFF. The CDR3 region has the DNA TGTGCCAGTTGCCGGTCCCTGAGCTCCTACAATGAGCAGTTCTTC.

The chain recombines TRBV19 with TRBJ1-5; D perhaps matches TRBD1 (6 bases). Germline V lookup: CDR1 LNHDA, CDR2 SQIVND (reference sequence). The CDR3 sequence is 15 residues long. V gave up 3 bases and J gave up 4 bases, with 13 bases separating them. CDR3 region: CASSMGRGMNQPQHF. The CDR3 DNA reads as TGTGCCAGTAGTATGGGCAGGGGAATGAATCAGCCCCAGCATTTT.